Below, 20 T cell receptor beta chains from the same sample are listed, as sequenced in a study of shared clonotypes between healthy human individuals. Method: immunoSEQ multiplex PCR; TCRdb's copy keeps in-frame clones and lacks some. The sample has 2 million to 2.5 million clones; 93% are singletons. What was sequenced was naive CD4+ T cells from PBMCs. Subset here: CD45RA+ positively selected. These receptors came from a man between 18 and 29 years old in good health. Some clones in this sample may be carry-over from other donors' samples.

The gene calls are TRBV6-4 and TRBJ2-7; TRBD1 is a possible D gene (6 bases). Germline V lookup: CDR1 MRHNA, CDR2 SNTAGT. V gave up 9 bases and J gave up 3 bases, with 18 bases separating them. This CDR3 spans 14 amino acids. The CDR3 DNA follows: TGTGCCAGTGCGCGGCAGGGGCTATACTACGAGCAGTACTTC. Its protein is CASARQGLYYEQYF.

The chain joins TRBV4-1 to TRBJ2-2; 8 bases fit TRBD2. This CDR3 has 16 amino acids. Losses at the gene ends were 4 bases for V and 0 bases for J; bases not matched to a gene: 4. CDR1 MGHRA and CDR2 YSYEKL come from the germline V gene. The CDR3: CASSPRREANTGELFF. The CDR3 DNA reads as TGCGCCAGCAGCCCCCGGCGGGAGGCGAACACCGGGGAGCTGTTTTTT.

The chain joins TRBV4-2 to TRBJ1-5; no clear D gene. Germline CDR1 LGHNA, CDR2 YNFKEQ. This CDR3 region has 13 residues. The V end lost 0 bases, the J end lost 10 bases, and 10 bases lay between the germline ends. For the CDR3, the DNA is TGTGCCAGCAGCCAAGATAGGCGGCTCCCCCAGCATTTT. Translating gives CASSQDRRLPQHF.

CDR3 nucleotides: TGTGCCAGCAGTCCCCAGGTGGGGGGAGCGAAGCCCCAGCATTTT. This codes for CASSPQVGGAKPQHF. The chain uses TRBV28 and TRBJ1-5, with D possibly being TRBD1 (5 bases). V was pared by 5 bases and J by 8 bases, with 19 bases between. CDR3 length equals 15 residues. The germline V gene has CDR1 MDHEN and CDR2 SYDVKM.

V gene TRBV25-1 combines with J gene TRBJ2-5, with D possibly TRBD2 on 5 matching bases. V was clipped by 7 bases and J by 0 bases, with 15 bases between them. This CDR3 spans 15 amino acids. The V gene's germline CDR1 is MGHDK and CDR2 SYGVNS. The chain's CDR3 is CASTKRASNQETQYF. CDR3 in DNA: TGTGCCAGCACCAAGAGGGCGTCTAACCAAGAGACCCAGTACTTC. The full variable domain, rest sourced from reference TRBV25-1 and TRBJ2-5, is EADIYQTPRYLVIGTGKKITLECSQTMGHDKMYWYQQDPGMELHLIHYSYGVNSTEKGDLSSESTVSRIRTEHFPLTLESARPSHTSQYLCASTKRASNQETQYFGPGTRLLVL.

The CDR3 is CASSTSPGRGTGELFF. The CDR3 bases are TGTGCCAGCAGCACCTCGCCAGGGAGGGGCACCGGGGAGCTGTTTTTT. V gene TRBV11-2 combines with J gene TRBJ2-2; 7 positions agree with TRBD2. J gave up 4 bases and V 5 bases, and 10 bases lay outside the gene matches. The CDR3 runs to 16 residues. Germline V gene data show CDR1 as SGHAT and CDR2 as FQNNGV.

The CDR3 DNA reads as TGCAGCGTTGAGGGGCAGAGAGATAGCACAGATACGCAGTATTTT. It is translated as CSVEGQRDSTDTQYF. The V call is TRBV29-1, the J call TRBJ2-3, with D possibly matching TRBD1 (5 bases). V lost 3 bases to trimming and J lost 0 bases, with 13 bases between them. The germline V gene encodes CDR1 SQVTM and CDR2 ANQGSEA. The CDR3 has 15 residues.

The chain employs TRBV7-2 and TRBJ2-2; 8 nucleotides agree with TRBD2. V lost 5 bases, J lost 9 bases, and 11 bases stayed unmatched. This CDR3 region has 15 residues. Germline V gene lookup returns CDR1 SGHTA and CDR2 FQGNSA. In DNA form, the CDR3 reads TGTGCCAGCAGCCCGAACCGGGGGGGTCTAAGGGAGCTGTTTTTT. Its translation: CASSPNRGGLRELFF.

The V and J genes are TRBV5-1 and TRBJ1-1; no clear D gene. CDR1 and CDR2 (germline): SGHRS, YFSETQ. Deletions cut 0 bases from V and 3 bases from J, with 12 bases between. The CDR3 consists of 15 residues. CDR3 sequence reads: CASSLATPSDTEAFF. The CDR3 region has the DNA TGCGCCAGCAGCTTGGCCACCCCAAGTGACACTGAAGCTTTCTTT.

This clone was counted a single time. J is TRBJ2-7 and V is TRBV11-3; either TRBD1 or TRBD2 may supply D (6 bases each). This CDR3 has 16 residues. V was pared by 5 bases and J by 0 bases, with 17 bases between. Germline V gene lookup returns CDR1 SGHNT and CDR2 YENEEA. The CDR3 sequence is CASSIKGEESSYEQYF. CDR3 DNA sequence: TGTGCCAGCAGCATTAAGGGGGAGGAGAGCTCCTACGAGCAGTACTTC.

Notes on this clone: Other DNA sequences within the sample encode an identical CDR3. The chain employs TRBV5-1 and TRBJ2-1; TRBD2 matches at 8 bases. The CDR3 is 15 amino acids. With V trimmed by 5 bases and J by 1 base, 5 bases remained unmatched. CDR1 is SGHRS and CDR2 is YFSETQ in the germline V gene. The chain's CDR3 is CASSGPSGSYNEQFF. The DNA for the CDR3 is TGCGCCAGCAGTGGGCCTAGCGGGTCCTACAATGAGCAGTTCTTC.

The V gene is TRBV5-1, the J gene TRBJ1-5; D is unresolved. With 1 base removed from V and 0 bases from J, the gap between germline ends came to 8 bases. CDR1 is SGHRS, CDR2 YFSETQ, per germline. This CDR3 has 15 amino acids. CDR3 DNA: TGCGCCAGCAGCTTGTCCGTAGATAGCAATCAGCCCCAGCATTTT. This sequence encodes CASSLSVDSNQPQHF.

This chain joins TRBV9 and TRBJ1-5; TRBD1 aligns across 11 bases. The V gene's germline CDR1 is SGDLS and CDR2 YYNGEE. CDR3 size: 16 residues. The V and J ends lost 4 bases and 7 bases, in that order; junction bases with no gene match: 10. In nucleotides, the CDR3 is TGTGCCAGCAGCCCAGGACAGGGGGCGCGATTACAGCCCCAGCATTTT. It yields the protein CASSPGQGARLQPQHF.

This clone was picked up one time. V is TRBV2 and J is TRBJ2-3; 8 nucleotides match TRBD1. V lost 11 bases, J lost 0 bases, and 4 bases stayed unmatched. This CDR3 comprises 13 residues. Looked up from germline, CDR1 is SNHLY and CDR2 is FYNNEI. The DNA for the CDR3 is TGTGCCCGTAGGACAGGGAGCACAGATACGCAGTATTTT. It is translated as CARRTGSTDTQYF.

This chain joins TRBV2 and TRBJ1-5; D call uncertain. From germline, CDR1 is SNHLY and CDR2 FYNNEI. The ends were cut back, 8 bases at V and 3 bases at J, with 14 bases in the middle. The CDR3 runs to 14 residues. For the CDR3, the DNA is TGTGCCAGCCGAGGGCGCATCCCCAATCAGCCCCAGCATTTT. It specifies CASRGRIPNQPQHF.

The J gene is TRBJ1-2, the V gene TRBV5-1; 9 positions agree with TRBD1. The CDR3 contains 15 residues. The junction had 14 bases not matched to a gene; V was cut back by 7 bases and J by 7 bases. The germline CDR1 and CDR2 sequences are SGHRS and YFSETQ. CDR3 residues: CASSDPGQGMVGYTF. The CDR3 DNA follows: TGCGCCAGCTCTGACCCGGGACAGGGAATGGTTGGCTACACCTTC.

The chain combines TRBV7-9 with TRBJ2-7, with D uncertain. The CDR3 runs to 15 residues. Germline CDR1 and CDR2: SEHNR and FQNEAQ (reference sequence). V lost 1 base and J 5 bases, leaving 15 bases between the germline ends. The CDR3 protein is CASSLEGYFFNEQYF. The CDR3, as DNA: TGTGCCAGCAGCTTAGAAGGGTATTTCTTCAACGAGCAGTACTTC.

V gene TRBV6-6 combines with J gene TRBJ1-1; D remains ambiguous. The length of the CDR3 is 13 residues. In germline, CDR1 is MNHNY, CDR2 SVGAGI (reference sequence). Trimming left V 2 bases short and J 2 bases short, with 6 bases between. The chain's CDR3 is CASSYPGNTEAFF. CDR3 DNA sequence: TGTGCCAGCAGTTACCCGGGAAACACTGAAGCTTTCTTT.

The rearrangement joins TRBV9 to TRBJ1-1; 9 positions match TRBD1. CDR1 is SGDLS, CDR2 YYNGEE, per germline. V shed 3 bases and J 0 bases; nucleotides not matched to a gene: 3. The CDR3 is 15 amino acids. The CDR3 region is CASSGRQGVNTEAFF. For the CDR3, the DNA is TGTGCCAGCAGCGGGAGACAGGGGGTGAACACTGAAGCTTTCTTT.

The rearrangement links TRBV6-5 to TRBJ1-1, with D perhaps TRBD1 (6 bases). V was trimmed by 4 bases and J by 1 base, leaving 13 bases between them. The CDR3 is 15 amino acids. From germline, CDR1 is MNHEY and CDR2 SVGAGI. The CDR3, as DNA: TGTGCCAGCAGTTCACAGGGAAACCCGAACACTGAAGCTTTCTTT. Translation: CASSSQGNPNTEAFF.